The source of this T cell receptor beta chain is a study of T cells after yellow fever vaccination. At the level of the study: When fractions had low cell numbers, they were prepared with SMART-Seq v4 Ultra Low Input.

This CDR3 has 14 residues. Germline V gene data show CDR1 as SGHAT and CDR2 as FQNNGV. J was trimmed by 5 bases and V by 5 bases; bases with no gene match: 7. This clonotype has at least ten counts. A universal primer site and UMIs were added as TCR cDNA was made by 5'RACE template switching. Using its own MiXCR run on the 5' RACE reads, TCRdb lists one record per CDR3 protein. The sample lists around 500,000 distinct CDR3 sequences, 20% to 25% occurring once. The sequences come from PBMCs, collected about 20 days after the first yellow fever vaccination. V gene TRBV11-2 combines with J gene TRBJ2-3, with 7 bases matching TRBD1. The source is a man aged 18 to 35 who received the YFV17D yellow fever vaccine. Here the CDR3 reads CASSLDRELDTQYF. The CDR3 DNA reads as TGTGCCAGCAGCCTCGACAGGGAACTAGATACGCAGTATTTT. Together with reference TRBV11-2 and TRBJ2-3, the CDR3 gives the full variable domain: EAGVAQSPRYKIIEKRQSVAFWCNPISGHATLYWYQQILGQGPKLLIQFQNNGVVDDSQLPKDRFSAERLKGVDSTLKIQPAKLEDSAVYLCASSLDRELDTQYFGPGTRLTVL.